Below, 27 T cell receptor beta chains from the same sample are listed, as sequenced in a study of blood T cells in healthy people across ages. Together with a sample-barcoded 5' primer, a J-beta primer mix was included in a second PCR lasting about 7 to 12 cycles. TCRdb re-derived calls from the 5' RACE reads in MiXCR, one entry per CDR3 protein. The data contain roughly 1,800,000 distinct CDR3 sequences, around half of them seen just once; the ten biggest clones take up less than 2.5%. The sequencing input was blood. These receptors all stem from a woman aged 40-49 years in good health.

This clonotype appeared a single time. V gene TRBV7-6 combines with J gene TRBJ1-2; D is unresolved. The CDR3 length is 16 residues. Between the trimmed V and J ends, which lost 5 bases and 1 base, there was a span of 17 bases. The germline V gene encodes CDR1 SGHVS and CDR2 FNYEAQ. The CDR3 nucleotides are TGTGCCAGCAGCCGTGGACCCCGGGAGATTAACTATGGCTACACCTTC. It translates to CASSRGPREINYGYTF.

This clonotype came up once. An end of the junction does not agree with germline; a read error may underlie this. The CDR3, as DNA: TGCAGTGCTAGAGACTGGACCGACCAAGAGACCCGGTACTTC. This codes for CSARDWTDQETRYF. This chain connects TRBV20-1 to TRBJ2-5; D is uncertain. Germline loops: CDR1 DFQATT, CDR2 SNEGSKA (reference sequence). This CDR3 spans 14 amino acids.

The genes are TRBV29-1 and TRBJ2-3, with D hard to call. V was cut by 3 bases and J by 5 bases, with 9 bases left in between. The length of the CDR3 is 12 residues. Germline CDR1 reads SQVTM; CDR2 reads ANQGSEA. Here the CDR3 reads CSVDRTGDTQYF. CDR3 coding DNA: TGCAGCGTTGACAGAACCGGAGATACGCAGTATTTT.

The V and J genes are TRBV11-1 and TRBJ2-7, with D maybe TRBD1 (5 bases). Between the trimmed V and J ends, which lost 4 bases and 0 bases, there was a span of 13 bases. This CDR3 has 15 amino acids. Looked up from germline, CDR1 is SGHAT and CDR2 is FQDESV (reference sequence). Here the CDR3 DNA reads TGTGCCAGCAGCTCAGGGTTCTCCAACTCCTACGAGCAGTACTTC. The encoded protein is CASSSGFSNSYEQYF.

V usage is TRBV20-1 and J usage is TRBJ1-1; no definite D call. This CDR3 has 14 amino acids. Germline V CDR1 and CDR2: DFQATT, SNEGSKA (reference sequence). V lost 2 bases and J lost 1, with 11 bases in between. The DNA of the CDR3 is TGCAGTGCTAGAAAGGGCGGGTCGAACACTGAAGCTTTCTTT. Translated, it gives CSARKGGSNTEAFF.

The chain combines TRBV14 with TRBJ1-2; no clear D gene. This CDR3 comprises 13 residues. V dropped 2 bases and J dropped 6 bases, with 10 bases sitting between them. Germline CDR1 and CDR2: SGHDN and FVKESK. The CDR3 DNA sequence: TGTGCCAGCAGCCAAATGGGGTGGAATGGCTACACCTTC. Its translation: CASSQMGWNGYTF.

This clonotype was seen a few times. The chain carries TRBV20-1 and TRBJ2-3; 8 positions agree with TRBD2. This CDR3 is 15 amino acids long. V dropped 4 bases and J dropped 0; count of bases not matched to a gene: 6. Germline CDR1 DFQATT, CDR2 SNEGSKA (reference sequence). This chain's CDR3 is CSAIETSASTDTQYF. CDR3 sequence (DNA): TGCAGTGCTATCGAGACTAGCGCTAGCACAGATACGCAGTATTTT.

The CDR3 coding sequence is TGCGCCAGCAGCCAGGCCTCGACTTATGGCTACACCTTC. Translated, it gives CASSQASTYGYTF. The chain employs TRBV4-3 and TRBJ1-2, with D unresolved. This CDR3 is built from 13 residues. Trimming pared 3 bases from V and 5 bases from J, leaving 10 bases between. Germline CDR1 and CDR2: LGHNA and YSLEER.

The chain couples TRBV4-2 to TRBJ2-1; D is unresolved. The CDR3 length is 14 residues. The V end lost 5 bases, the J end lost 6 bases, and 14 bases lay between the germline ends. Germline V lookup: CDR1 LGHNA, CDR2 YNFKEQ. The CDR3 DNA reads TGTGCCAGCAGCAAACGCAGCGTTTCCAATGAGCAGTTCTTC. Translation: CASSKRSVSNEQFF.

The genes are TRBV7-2 and TRBJ2-1, with 12 bases matching TRBD2. Germline lookup yields CDR1 SGHTA and CDR2 FQGNSA. Losses at the gene ends were 5 bases for V and 7 bases for J; bases not matched to a gene: 15. The CDR3 sequence is 18 residues long. This chain's CDR3 is CASSQPLGLAGGRNEQFF. The CDR3 DNA reads TGTGCCAGCAGCCAACCGTTGGGTCTAGCGGGGGGGCGGAATGAGCAGTTCTTC.

This clonotype was counted a few times. V is TRBV9 and J is TRBJ1-2, with 10 bases identical to TRBD1. The V segment lost 0 bases and the J segment 4 bases; nucleotides outside the gene matches: 3. The V gene's germline CDR1 is SGDLS and CDR2 YYNGEE. The CDR3 loop spans 15 amino acids. The CDR3 coding sequence is TGTGCCAGCAGCGTAGGGGACAGGGGAGGCTATGGCTACACCTTC. This gives the protein CASSVGDRGGYGYTF. Full variable domain (outside the CDR3, taken from reference TRBV9 and TRBJ1-2): DSGVTQTPKHLITATGQRVTLRCSPRSGDLSVYWYQQSLDQGLQFLIQYYNGEERAKGNILERFSAQQFPDLHSELNLSSLELGDSALYFCASSVGDRGGYGYTFGSGTRLTVV.

The genes are TRBV2 and TRBJ2-5, with D uncertain. From germline, CDR1 is SNHLY and CDR2 FYNNEI. Between the trimmed V and J ends, which lost 7 bases and 2 bases, there was a span of 11 bases. There are 13 residues in the CDR3. The CDR3 DNA sequence: TGTGCCAGCACTAGGCTGACACAAGAGACCCAGTACTTC. Its translation: CASTRLTQETQYF.

V gene TRBV4-1 combines with J gene TRBJ1-5; possibly TRBD1 for D (5 bases). CDR1 is MGHRA and CDR2 is YSYEKL in the germline V gene. V was clipped by 1 base and J by 4 bases, with 11 bases between them. The CDR3 has 15 amino acids. CDR3 residues: CASSQGWDVNQPQHF. The CDR3 DNA follows: TGCGCCAGCAGCCAAGGGTGGGACGTTAATCAGCCCCAGCATTTT.

This sequence joins TRBV27 and TRBJ2-5; TRBD2 agrees at 7 bases. The germline V gene has CDR1 MNHEY and CDR2 SMNVEV (reference sequence). The CDR3 has 12 residues. V shed 7 bases, J shed 4 bases, and the junction held 3 bases outside the gene matches. The CDR3 DNA reads as TGTGCCAGCAAGGGCGGGGGAGAGACCCAGTACTTC. Translating gives CASKGGGETQYF.

This chain connects TRBV7-2 to TRBJ2-6; D might be TRBD1 or TRBD2, each matching 5 bases. The CDR3 length is 18 residues. Trimming pared 3 bases from V and 0 bases from J, leaving 15 bases between. Germline V CDR1 and CDR2: SGHTA, FQGNSA. In DNA, the CDR3 is TGTGCCAGCAGCTTCTTCGGGACGGGAAGCTCTGGGGCCAACGTCCTGACTTTC. Its translation: CASSFFGTGSSGANVLTF.

This clonotype was detected ten times or more. At one end the junction does not follow the germline gene, possibly because of a read error. The CDR3, as DNA: TGTGCCAGCAGCCAAACAGGGAACACTGAAGCTTTCTTT. It specifies CASSQTGNTEAFF. This chain joins TRBV4-3 and TRBJ1-1; possibly TRBD1 for D (5 bases). The CDR3 has 13 residues. The germline V gene has CDR1 LGHNA and CDR2 YSLEER.

The rearrangement links TRBV28 to TRBJ2-3; D not resolved. The CDR3 spans 12 residues. Trimming shortened V by 7 bases and J by 3 bases, and 8 bases separated the two germline ends. Germline V gene lookup returns CDR1 MDHEN and CDR2 SYDVKM. CDR3 DNA: TGTGCCAGCATGGGGTTTACAGATACGCAGTATTTT. Protein: CASMGFTDTQYF.

This clonotype was picked up a small number of times. The chain uses TRBV12-3 or TRBV12-4 and TRBJ2-7; maybe TRBD1 (6 bases). This CDR3 has 14 residues. V lost 6 bases, J lost 0 bases, and 12 bases lay in between. The CDR3 loop reads CASRTTGPSYEQYF. The DNA for the CDR3 is TGTGCCAGCAGAACAACAGGGCCCTCCTACGAGCAGTACTTC.

In its sample, this clonotype was seen many times. A much larger clone differs by one base, so this may be a read error. This chain connects TRBV20-1 to TRBJ2-1; D is undetermined. The J call could be wrong; TRBJ2-7 is a better fit for the DNA end. Per the germline V gene, CDR1 is DFQATT and CDR2 is SNEGSKA (reference sequence). This CDR3 comprises 12 residues. The CDR3 spells CSARGSYNEQYF. Here the CDR3 DNA reads TGCAGTGCTAGAGGGTCCTACAATGAGCAGTACTTC.

This chain links TRBV15 with TRBJ2-3; weak D call: TRBD1 (6 bases). There are 18 residues in the CDR3. CDR1 is LNHNV, CDR2 YYDKDF, per germline (reference sequence). Trimming cost V 0 bases and J 0 bases, with 16 bases left between them. In DNA form, the CDR3 reads TGTGCCACCAGCAGAGAACTGCGGGTTGACAGGAGCACAGATACGCAGTATTTT. This sequence encodes CATSRELRVDRSTDTQYF.

This clonotype was counted many times. The rearrangement joins TRBV12-3 or TRBV12-4 to TRBJ2-5; no reliable D call. V was trimmed by 7 bases and J by 2 bases, leaving 8 bases between them. The CDR3 extends over 12 amino acids. CDR3 loop: CASNRYQETQYF. DNA for the CDR3: TGTGCCAGCAACCGGTATCAAGAGACCCAGTACTTC.

The chain joins TRBV2 to TRBJ2-5; D could derive from TRBD1 or TRBD2 (5 bases each). The germline CDR1 and CDR2 sequences are SNHLY and FYNNEI. Trimming cost V 3 bases and J 11 bases, with 16 bases left between them. This CDR3 contains 13 residues. CDR3 sequence: CASSDSGANEQYF. The CDR3 DNA follows: TGTGCCAGCAGTGATTCCGGGGCCAATGAGCAGTACTTC.

The genes are TRBV4-2 and TRBJ2-3; D is perhaps TRBD1 or TRBD2 (5 bases each). The ends were cut back, 0 bases at V and 7 bases at J, with 26 bases in the middle. The CDR3 has 19 amino acids. Germline loops: CDR1 LGHNA, CDR2 YNFKEQ. The CDR3 DNA is TGTGCCAGCAGCCAAGAATCCGGCCAGGTGCAGGGAAGGAGGAATACGCAGTATTTT. It is translated as CASSQESGQVQGRRNTQYF.

The chain is built from TRBV7-2 and TRBJ2-7; D remains ambiguous. The end of the DNA is better explained by TRBJ2-4, so the J call may be wrong. The CDR3 sequence is 14 residues long. Germline V gene lookup returns CDR1 SGHTA and CDR2 FQGNSA. The CDR3 sequence: CASGKDNPKDIQYF. In DNA form, the CDR3 reads TGTGCCAGCGGGAAGGATAACCCTAAAGACATTCAGTACTTC.

This clonotype was seen just once. In nucleotides, the CDR3 is TGTGCCAGCGCCGTAGGGGGACAGTCGGGGGTCCACAATGAGCAGTACTTC. It yields the protein CASAVGGQSGVHNEQYF. This chain uses TRBV6-2 or TRBV6-3 with TRBJ2-7; the D gene is possibly TRBD1 (7 bases). Germline assignment: CDR1 MNHEY and CDR2 SVGEGT. The CDR3 has 17 residues. The V end lost 8 bases, the J end lost 7 bases, and 30 bases lay between the germline ends.

The genes are TRBV9 and TRBJ2-5; D remains unclear. The CDR3 runs to 14 residues. Germline-derived CDR1 and CDR2 are SGDLS and YYNGEE. Trimming cost V 0 bases and J 2 bases, with 8 bases left between them. CDR3 DNA sequence: TGTGCCAGCAGCGTAGGGTACCGACAAGAGACCCAGTACTTC. It specifies CASSVGYRQETQYF.

The rearrangement links TRBV2 to TRBJ2-4; possible D gene TRBD2, 6 bases. V gave up 0 bases and J gave up 0 bases, with 12 bases separating them. Per germline, CDR1 SNHLY and CDR2 FYNNEI. This CDR3 spans 17 amino acids. The CDR3: CASSEARQGLAKNIQYF. In nucleotides, the CDR3 is TGTGCCAGCAGTGAAGCCCGGCAGGGACTAGCCAAAAACATTCAGTACTTC.